Given below is one T cell receptor beta chain in context. The antigen is undetermined. Profiled with immunoSEQ multiplex PCR; TCRdb holds only in-frame clones, not every one. The sample records 61,000 or so clones, over 80% being singletons. The sample belongs to a study of OX40 agonist ivuxolimab in advanced cancers. Study overall: Among those enrolled, mean age was around 60 years (range roughly 23 to 79) and 82.7% were male. Study observations and caveats: Low clonal expansion, among the lowest seen, marked partial responders at 0.1-3.0 mg/kg.

Germline CDR1 is LGHNA and CDR2 is YSLEER. V trimming: 5 bases; J trimming: 1 base; junction bases outside the gene matches: 4. The CDR3 contains 14 residues. V gene TRBV4-3 combines with J gene TRBJ1-1, with 7 positions matching TRBD1. The sequence derives from an adult with an advanced solid tumor such as melanoma, head and neck, liver or kidney cancer. The input for sequencing was CD4+ or CD8+ T cells sorted from blood, taken in a trial of the OX40 agonist ivuxolimab. The CDR3 DNA follows: TGCGCCAGCAGCTTCGACAGGGCGAACACTGAAGCTTTCTTT. Residues: CASSFDRANTEAFF.